What follows are 29 T cell receptor beta chains derived from one specimen sequenced in a study of blood T cell repertoires in COVID-19. The table came from immunoSEQ multiplex PCR; TCRdb's copy has only in-frame clones and leaves some out. The top ten hold under 50% of the sample, which has fewer than 50,000 clones, around 82% seen once. The sequenced material came from peripheral blood. These receptors were collected from a woman older than 75 with active or convalescent COVID-19.

Only a few counts were recorded for this clone. This chain joins TRBV30 and TRBJ2-7, with 7 bases fitting TRBD2. J gave up 6 bases and V 5 bases, and 7 bases lay outside the gene matches. Germline V lookup: CDR1 GTSNPN, CDR2 SVGIG (reference sequence). This CDR3 contains 12 residues. CDR3 coding DNA: TGTGCCTGGGGGAGGGACTCCGGCGAGCAGTACTTC. Translating it yields CAWGRDSGEQYF.

The V and J genes are TRBV18 and TRBJ2-1, with 10 bases identical to TRBD2. After removal of 2 bases from V and 5 bases from J, the junction contained 12 bases not matched to a gene. Germline CDR1 reads KGHSH; CDR2 reads LQKENI. This CDR3 comprises 18 residues. The DNA of the CDR3 is TGTGCCAGCTCACCAAGCGGGAGGGTCGTAAGTCGGGACAATGAGCAGTTCTTC. It encodes CASSPSGRVVSRDNEQFF.

This chain connects TRBV10-3 to TRBJ1-3, with D perhaps matching TRBD1 (6 bases). This CDR3 spans 13 amino acids. The germline V gene has CDR1 ENHRY and CDR2 SYGVKD. V lost 6 bases, J lost 3 bases, and 9 bases lay in between. CDR3 sequence: CAIRAGVGNTIYF. The DNA of the CDR3 is TGTGCCATCAGAGCAGGGGTTGGAAACACCATATATTTT.

The J gene is TRBJ2-1, the V gene TRBV18; TRBD2 might be the D (5 bases). The CDR3 is 15 residues long. CDR1 is KGHSH and CDR2 is LQKENI in the germline V gene. V lost 5 bases and J lost 9, with 20 bases in between. CDR3 in DNA: TGTGCCAGCTCATTGGGTCTCCTAGCACAGATTGAGCAGTTCTTC. This translates into CASSLGLLAQIEQFF. Full variable domain (outside the CDR3, taken from reference TRBV18 and TRBJ2-1): NAGVMQNPRHLVRRRGQEARLRCSPMKGHSHVYWYRQLPEEGLKFMVYLQKENIIDESGMPKERFSAEFPKEGPSILRIQQVVRGDSAAYFCASSLGLLAQIEQFFGPGTRLTVL.

The rearrangement links TRBV4-1 to TRBJ2-2, with TRBD1 matching 7 bases. The CDR3 length is 16 residues. CDR1 and CDR2 (germline): MGHRA, YSYEKL. The V segment lost 5 bases and the J segment 4 bases; nucleotides outside the gene matches: 10. The CDR3 is CASSGRDSDVTGELFF. DNA of the CDR3: TGCGCCAGCAGCGGCCGGGACAGCGACGTCACCGGGGAGCTGTTTTTT.

The chain carries TRBV19 and TRBJ2-1, with D tentatively TRBD1 (5 bases). The V end was cut by 3 bases, the J end by 0 bases, with 12 bases between. Per germline, CDR1 LNHDA and CDR2 SQIVND (reference sequence). This CDR3 region has 16 residues. Here the CDR3 DNA reads TGTGCCAGTAGTATTGAAGGGGTAAGCTCCTACAATGAGCAGTTCTTC. This gives the protein CASSIEGVSSYNEQFF. The full variable domain, its missing parts supplied by reference TRBV19 and TRBJ2-1, is DGGITQSPKYLFRKEGQNVTLSCEQNLNHDAMYWYRQDPGQGLRLIYYSQIVNDFQKGDIAEGYSVSREKKESFPLTVTSAQKNPTAFYLCASSIEGVSSYNEQFFGPGTRLTVL.

The rearrangement joins TRBV30 to TRBJ2-7; 10 positions agree with TRBD2. CDR3 length: 13 residues. Germline lookup yields CDR1 GTSNPN and CDR2 SVGIG (reference sequence). Trimming took 4 bases from V and 5 from J; bases not matched to a gene: 5. The CDR3 sequence: CAWTSGSGDEQYF. As DNA, the CDR3 is TGTGCCTGGACTAGCGGGAGTGGCGACGAGCAGTACTTC.

The chain uses TRBV6-5 and TRBJ2-1, with 11 bases lining up with TRBD2. The V and J ends lost 6 bases and 4 bases, in that order; junction bases with no gene match: 5. Per the germline V gene, CDR1 is MNHEY and CDR2 is SVGAGI. The CDR3 extends over 15 amino acids. The CDR3, as DNA: TGTGCCAGCAGCCCACTAGCGGGAGAGTACAATGAGCAGTTCTTC. Amino acid sequence: CASSPLAGEYNEQFF.

The chain recombines TRBV19 with TRBJ1-1, with a weak D call TRBD1 (6 bases). The CDR3 sequence is 13 residues long. V was shortened by 6 bases and J by 3 bases, with 11 bases between the two germline ends. CDR1 and CDR2 from the germline V gene are LNHDA and SQIVND (reference sequence). The CDR3 DNA reads as TGTGCCAGTAGAGTACAGGGATACACTGAAGCTTTCTTT. This codes for CASRVQGYTEAFF.

The chain employs TRBV7-9 and TRBJ1-1; D might be TRBD1 (6 bases). The CDR3 is made up of 13 amino acids. The ends were cut back, 3 bases at V and 7 bases at J, with 12 bases in the middle. CDR1 and CDR2 (germline): SEHNR, FQNEAQ (reference sequence). The CDR3 protein is CASSFGLDSEAFF. Written as DNA, the CDR3 is TGTGCCAGCAGCTTCGGTTTGGACAGTGAAGCTTTCTTT.

This clone was detected only once. The chain joins TRBV3-1 (or the pseudogene TRBV3-2) to TRBJ2-3, with 7 positions matching TRBD2. CDR3 length: 16 amino acids. J gave up 2 bases and V 1 base, and 6 bases lay outside the gene matches. Germline V gene data show CDR1 as LGHDT and CDR2 as YNNKEL (reference sequence). This chain's CDR3 is CASSQAGGSPTDTQYF. The CDR3 DNA follows: TGTGCCAGCAGCCAAGCTGGCGGGAGCCCCACAGATACGCAGTATTTT.

This clone appeared once. One junction end does not reproduce the germline sequence, and a read error may be involved. The V and J genes are TRBV30 and TRBJ1-1; no clear D gene. Germline values: CDR1 GTSNPN, CDR2 SVGIG (reference sequence). CDR3 length: 13 amino acids. The CDR3 DNA reads as TGTGCCTGGAGTGATGGCTTTAACACGGAAGCTTTCTTT. The encoded protein is CAWSDGFNTEAFF.

The rearrangement links TRBV2 to TRBJ2-1; D may be TRBD1 (6 bases). Per the germline V gene, CDR1 is SNHLY and CDR2 is FYNNEI. The CDR3 loop spans 13 amino acids. Deletions cut 4 bases from V and 2 bases from J, with 6 bases between. DNA for the CDR3: TGTGCCAGCAGTGGGGACACCTACAATGAGCAGTTCTTC. Its translation: CASSGDTYNEQFF.

This rearrangement joins TRBV4-1 to TRBJ1-5; tentative D call: TRBD1 (6 bases). Trimming stripped 1 base from V and 5 bases from J, with 9 bases between. Germline loops: CDR1 MGHRA, CDR2 YSYEKL. CDR3 length equals 14 residues. The CDR3 reads CASSQGDTYQPQHF. Written as DNA, the CDR3 is TGCGCCAGCAGCCAAGGGGACACGTATCAGCCCCAGCATTTT.

The rearrangement joins TRBV6-5 to TRBJ2-2; D is unresolved. Trimming removed 1 base at V and 5 bases at J, with 5 bases between. The germline gives CDR1 MNHEY, CDR2 SVGAGI. This CDR3 is 13 amino acids long. The CDR3 nucleotides are TGTGCCAGCAGTTACTTTCCTACCGGGGAGCTGTTTTTT. It specifies CASSYFPTGELFF.

This clone was counted a single time. The chain couples TRBV28 to TRBJ1-2; D unclear. The CDR3 extends over 12 amino acids. The V and J ends lost 1 base and 6 bases respectively, with 6 bases between them. Germline CDR1 reads MDHEN; CDR2 reads SYDVKM. The CDR3 loop is CASSLSRNGYTF. As DNA, the CDR3 is TGTGCCAGCAGTTTATCTCGTAATGGCTACACCTTC.

V is TRBV4-1 and J is TRBJ1-5, with D uncertain. The ends were cut back, 6 bases at V and 4 bases at J, with 16 bases in the middle. Germline assignment: CDR1 MGHRA and CDR2 YSYEKL. The CDR3 loop spans 15 amino acids. DNA of the CDR3: TGCGCCAGCAGTCCTACAGCCCTAAATAATCAGCCCCAGCATTTT. Translating gives CASSPTALNNQPQHF.

The chain couples TRBV7-8 to TRBJ2-1, with D unresolved. The germline V gene has CDR1 SGHVS and CDR2 FQNEAQ. The V end lost 5 bases, the J end lost 12 bases, and 11 bases lay between the germline ends. This CDR3 has 11 amino acids. The CDR3 protein is CASSLGLGQFF. CDR3 nucleotides: TGTGCCAGCAGCCTCGGGTTGGGGCAGTTCTTC.

The genes are TRBV27 and TRBJ2-1; D gene ambiguous. V lost 0 bases, J lost 1 base, and 4 bases lay in between. The CDR3 extends over 14 amino acids. CDR1 is MNHEY, CDR2 SMNVEV, per germline (reference sequence). CDR3 residues: CASSLSPSYNEQFF. The CDR3 DNA reads as TGTGCCAGCAGTTTATCCCCTTCCTACAATGAGCAGTTCTTC.

The V call is TRBV3-1 (or the pseudogene TRBV3-2), the J call TRBJ1-2; D unresolved. This CDR3 is 15 amino acids long. The V and J ends lost 1 base and 4 bases respectively, with 13 bases between them. CDR1 LGHDT and CDR2 YNNKEL come from the germline V gene (reference sequence). Here the CDR3 reads CASSQGTSRGYGYTF. DNA for the CDR3: TGTGCCAGCAGCCAAGGAACCTCAAGAGGCTATGGCTACACCTTC.

The count of this clone is one. The V call is TRBV5-1, the J call TRBJ2-3; 9 nucleotides line up with TRBD1. Germline values: CDR1 SGHRS, CDR2 YFSETQ. Losses at the gene ends were 1 base for V and 3 bases for J; bases not matched to a gene: 6. There are 16 residues in the CDR3. CDR3 in DNA: TGCGCCAGCAGCTTGTATACAGGGGGCTCTACAGATACGCAGTATTTT. Protein product: CASSLYTGGSTDTQYF.

The rearrangement uses TRBV9 and TRBJ2-7, with a tentative D call TRBD1 (6 bases). V was pared by 3 bases and J by 6 bases, with 19 bases between. The CDR3 covers 15 residues. The V gene's germline CDR1 is SGDLS and CDR2 YYNGEE. The CDR3 protein is CASSGSGQTSSEQYF. CDR3 DNA: TGTGCCAGCAGCGGATCAGGACAGACCTCTAGCGAGCAGTACTTC. The whole variable domain, filled in from reference TRBV9 and TRBJ2-7, reads DSGVTQTPKHLITATGQRVTLRCSPRSGDLSVYWYQQSLDQGLQFLIQYYNGEERAKGNILERFSAQQFPDLHSELNLSSLELGDSALYFCASSGSGQTSSEQYFGPGTRLTVT.

This chain links TRBV9 with TRBJ2-7, with D perhaps TRBD1 (5 bases). Trimming shortened V by 4 bases and J by 0 bases, and 11 bases separated the two germline ends. This CDR3 has 14 amino acids. Germline values: CDR1 SGDLS, CDR2 YYNGEE. CDR3 DNA: TGTGCCAGCAGCCCAGGGCAGAACTCCTACGAGCAGTACTTC. Its protein product is CASSPGQNSYEQYF.

The V gene is TRBV27, the J gene TRBJ1-2, with a possible D match to TRBD1 (5 bases). Germline assignment: CDR1 MNHEY and CDR2 SMNVEV (reference sequence). The CDR3 extends over 12 amino acids. V was clipped by 10 bases and J by 8 bases, with 17 bases between them. The CDR3 protein is CATVDRRGGYTF. The CDR3 DNA follows: TGTGCCACCGTCGACAGAAGGGGCGGCTACACCTTC.

The chain uses TRBV6-4 and TRBJ2-2, with D hard to call. The CDR3 has 14 amino acids. The V and J ends lost 4 bases and 5 bases respectively, with 11 bases between them. The V gene's germline CDR1 is MRHNA and CDR2 SNTAGT. Written as DNA, the CDR3 is TGTGCCAGCAGTGTGGATACGAGGACCGGGGAGCTGTTTTTT. This translates into CASSVDTRTGELFF.

The chain recombines TRBV18 with TRBJ1-3, with no clear D. Germline V gene data show CDR1 as KGHSH and CDR2 as LQKENI. The germline V and J ends were trimmed by 3 bases and 2 bases, with 11 bases remaining between them. CDR3 size: 15 residues. In DNA, the CDR3 is TGTGCCAGCTCACCGCGTGAACGTGCTGGAAACACCATATATTTT. Its protein product is CASSPRERAGNTIYF.

The chain employs TRBV9 and TRBJ1-5; unclear D gene. The CDR3 extends over 13 amino acids. Trimming pared 0 bases from V and 3 bases from J, leaving 4 bases between. The germline V gene encodes CDR1 SGDLS and CDR2 YYNGEE. This CDR3 reads CASSVGNNQPQHF. The DNA of the CDR3 is TGTGCCAGCAGCGTAGGTAACAATCAGCCCCAGCATTTT.

The J gene is TRBJ2-7, the V gene TRBV30; no clear D gene. Trimming took 5 bases from V and 3 from J, leaving 5 bases between them. The CDR3 totals 10 residues. The germline CDR1 and CDR2 sequences are GTSNPN and SVGIG (reference sequence). CDR3: CAWGYYEQYF. DNA of the CDR3: TGTGCCTGGGGGTACTACGAGCAGTACTTC.

The sample holds a few counts of this clone. The CDR3 region is CASTTGTDNEQFF. CDR3 bases: TGTGCCAGCACGACTGGGACAGACAATGAGCAGTTCTTC. The chain carries TRBV7-3 and TRBJ2-1; 7 bases agree with TRBD1. The CDR3 sequence is 13 residues long. Trimming at V came to 7 bases and at J to 5 bases, leaving 5 bases not matched to a gene. The germline CDR1 and CDR2 sequences are SGHTA and FQGTGA.